This TCR beta chain was found in a study of blood T cell repertoires in COVID-19. Study-level background: The United States, Italy and Spain supplied acute and convalescent COVID-19 samples. The analysed material was cDNA or gDNA that came from T cells, B-cell-depleted T cells, or PBMCs.

Sequenced by immunoSEQ multiplex PCR; TCRdb stores in-frame clones only, minus some. Here the sample spans 300,000 to 400,000 clones, roughly nine tenths being singletons. In assigning cohorts, the study relied on participant-reported clinical history. Recovery meant two consecutive negative NP/OP PCR tests, professional clearance, or resolved symptoms. In regard to this clone: Other DNA sequences in this sample translate to the same CDR3.

Source material: PBMCs or T cells enriched from blood (not recorded which). The source of this sequence is a man aged 18-30 years who had recovered from COVID-19.

The CDR3 nucleotides read TGTGCCAGCTCACCACTATCGAACACTGAAGCTTTCTTT. As protein: CASSPLSNTEAFF. This chain connects TRBV18 to TRBJ1-1; no clear D gene. The CDR3 extends over 13 amino acids. CDR1 and CDR2 (germline): KGHSH, LQKENI. V lost 1 base, J lost 1 base, and 4 bases lay in between.